The 32 T cell receptor beta chains below all came from one sample that was sequenced in a study of OX40 agonist ivuxolimab in advanced cancers. Generated by immunoSEQ multiplex PCR, the TCRdb table keeps only in-frame clones and is missing some. The repertoire holds about 61,000 clones, with around nine tenths as singletons. Sequencing used CD4+ or CD8+ T cells sorted from blood, obtained in a trial of the OX40 agonist ivuxolimab. Every receptor here comes from an adult with an advanced solid tumor such as melanoma, head and neck, liver or kidney cancer.

V gene TRBV28 combines with J gene TRBJ2-7; 9 bases match TRBD1. Looked up from germline, CDR1 is MDHEN and CDR2 is SYDVKM. There are 16 residues in the CDR3. The V and J ends lost 6 bases and 6 bases, in that order; junction bases with no gene match: 15. CDR3 residues: CASRDRGAQGGGEQYF. Here the CDR3 DNA reads TGTGCCAGCAGGGACAGGGGCGCTCAGGGGGGCGGCGAGCAGTACTTC.

V gene TRBV6-5 combines with J gene TRBJ2-5; D is uncertain. CDR3 length: 12 residues. The germline V gene encodes CDR1 MNHEY and CDR2 SVGAGI. The germline V and J ends were trimmed by 6 bases and 1 base, with 6 bases remaining between them. The CDR3 region is CASRDRQETQYF. The CDR3, as DNA: TGTGCCAGCAGGGATCGCCAAGAGACCCAGTACTTC.

The chain uses TRBV6-1 and TRBJ2-3; possibly TRBD2 for D (5 bases). CDR3 length equals 15 residues. Between the trimmed V and J ends, which lost 3 bases and 4 bases, there was a span of 14 bases. CDR1 and CDR2 from the germline V gene are MNHNS and SASEGT. The CDR3 DNA follows: TGTGCCAGCAGTGATCCGGGAATAGGTGCAGATACGCAGTATTTT. Its translation is CASSDPGIGADTQYF.

The CDR3 bases are TGTGCCAGCAGCTTAATGGCAGACCTTGGAAACACCATATATTTT. It yields the protein CASSLMADLGNTIYF. V is TRBV7-3 and J is TRBJ1-3; D gene unclear. The CDR3 spans 15 residues. The V end was cut by 1 base, the J end by 3 bases, with 10 bases between. Germline-derived CDR1 and CDR2 are SGHTA and FQGTGA.

The chain carries TRBV11-3 and TRBJ2-2, with a possible D match to TRBD1 (7 bases). Trimming removed 8 bases from V and 5 bases from J, with 18 bases in between. Germline V CDR1 and CDR2: SGHNT, YENEEA. This CDR3 region has 15 residues. CDR3 sequence (DNA): TGTGCCAGCGCTGCGTCAGGGGGGTGGACCGGGGAGCTGTTTTTT. Protein product: CASAASGGWTGELFF.

This sequence joins TRBV2 and TRBJ2-5; 7 positions agree with TRBD2. There are 13 residues in the CDR3. Trimming at V came to 4 bases and at J to 3 bases, leaving 2 bases not matched to a gene. CDR1 and CDR2 (germline): SNHLY, FYNNEI. The CDR3 nucleotides are TGTGCCAGCAGTGGGACTAGGGAAGAGACCCAGTACTTC. It yields the protein CASSGTREETQYF. The complete variable domain, with remaining parts taken from reference TRBV2 and TRBJ2-5, reads EPEVTQTPSHQVTQMGQEVILRCVPISNHLYFYWYRQILGQKVEFLVSFYNNEISEKSEIFDDQFSVERPDGSNFTLKIRSTKLEDSAMYFCASSGTREETQYFGPGTRLLVL.

The rearrangement links TRBV6-5 to TRBJ2-1; 9 bases map to TRBD1. The CDR3 sequence is 12 residues long. In germline, CDR1 is MNHEY, CDR2 SVGAGI. J was trimmed by 13 bases and V by 8 bases; bases with no gene match: 9. DNA for the CDR3: TGTGCCAGCGGGACAGGGCTTTCAGGCCAGTTCTTC. Protein: CASGTGLSGQFF.

The rearrangement links TRBV5-6 to TRBJ1-6; possibly TRBD1 for D (6 bases). The germline CDR1 and CDR2 sequences are SGHDT and YYEEEE. There are 16 residues in the CDR3. V was clipped by 4 bases and J by 4 bases, with 15 bases between them. The CDR3 DNA is TGTGCCAGCAGCGACGGGACAAGTATTTATAATTCACCCCTCCACTTT. Its protein product is CASSDGTSIYNSPLHF. Full variable domain (missing parts from reference TRBV5-6 and TRBJ1-6): DAGVTQSPTHLIKTRGQQVTLRCSPKSGHDTVSWYQQALGQGPQFIFQYYEEEERQRGNFPDRFSGHQFPNYSSELNVNALLLGDSALYLCASSDGTSIYNSPLHFGNGTRLTVT.

The CDR3 coding sequence is TGTGCCAGCAGCCTGGAACAGGGAAATTTGAGAGGAAACACCATATATTTT. This codes for CASSLEQGNLRGNTIYF. This rearrangement joins TRBV14 to TRBJ1-3, with D possibly matching TRBD1 (6 bases). The germline V and J ends were trimmed by 4 bases and 4 bases, with 20 bases remaining between them. CDR3 length: 17 residues. Germline CDR1 and CDR2: SGHDN and FVKESK.

The chain has TRBV2 and TRBJ1-2; 7 positions match TRBD1. The CDR3 extends over 15 amino acids. V trimming: 5 bases; J trimming: 4 bases; junction bases outside the gene matches: 10. From germline, CDR1 is SNHLY and CDR2 FYNNEI. CDR3 coding DNA: TGTGCCAGCAGTAAGTCACAGGGGCGAGGCTATGGCTACACCTTC. Protein sequence: CASSKSQGRGYGYTF.

The CDR3 sequence is CASSWGKTYEQYF. The CDR3 nucleotides are TGTGCCAGCAGTTGGGGCAAAACCTACGAGCAGTACTTC. The chain uses TRBV25-1 and TRBJ2-7; possible D gene TRBD1, 5 bases. Germline assignment: CDR1 MGHDK and CDR2 SYGVNS. This CDR3 region has 13 residues. The V and J ends lost 5 bases and 2 bases respectively, with 10 bases between them.

Written as DNA, the CDR3 is TGTGCCAGCAGCTTACCTAGCTCTGGAAACACCATATATTTT. Amino acids: CASSLPSSGNTIYF. V usage is TRBV13 and J usage is TRBJ1-3, with D hard to call. The CDR3 has 14 amino acids. V lost 2 bases, J lost 0 bases, and 5 bases lay in between. CDR1 is PRHDT, CDR2 FYEKMQ, per germline (reference sequence).

CDR3 coding DNA: TGTGCCAGCAGCCCAGCCCAGTCCGAGCAGTACTTC. Protein sequence: CASSPAQSEQYF. This rearrangement joins TRBV7-9 to TRBJ2-7; D not certain. Per the germline V gene, CDR1 is SEHNR and CDR2 is FQNEAQ (reference sequence). V was trimmed by 5 bases and J by 6 bases, leaving 11 bases between them. This CDR3 region has 12 residues.

This clone turned up a few times. The rearrangement uses TRBV18 and TRBJ2-1, with TRBD2 matching over 12 bases. Germline-derived CDR1 and CDR2 are KGHSH and LQKENI. The CDR3 runs 14 residues. Losses at the gene ends were 10 bases for V and 3 bases for J; bases not matched to a gene: 4. The CDR3 DNA follows: TGTGCCACCCGACTAGCGGGGGTCTACAATGAGCAGTTCTTC. Protein: CATRLAGVYNEQFF.

This clone was observed a single time. V and J are TRBV10-2 and TRBJ2-1, with D uncertain. CDR3 length: 16 amino acids. Deletions cut 7 bases from V and 4 bases from J, with 20 bases between. Per the germline V gene, CDR1 is WSHSY and CDR2 is SAAADI. DNA for the CDR3: TGCGCCAGCACGGGTATTGGCGGAAACAATTACAATGAGCAGTTCTTC. Encoded protein: CASTGIGGNNYNEQFF.

Worth noting for this clone: At one end the junction does not follow the germline gene, possibly because of a read error. This sequence joins TRBV28 and TRBJ2-7; unclear D gene. The germline CDR1 and CDR2 sequences are MDHEN and SYDVKM. The CDR3 spans 13 residues. The CDR3 coding sequence is TGTGCCAGCAGCTTGCCTCCCGGACGCGAGCAGCACTTC. Translated: CASSLPPGREQHF.

V and J are TRBV29-1 and TRBJ1-2, with 12 bases aligning to TRBD1. The CDR3 is 16 residues long. Germline CDR1 and CDR2: SQVTM and ANQGSEA. The V gene end was trimmed by 7 bases and the J gene end by 7 bases; junction bases not matched to a gene: 16. CDR3 in amino acids: CSAGTGTGGGDAGYTF. CDR3 DNA sequence: TGCAGCGCCGGAACCGGGACAGGGGGCGGAGATGCTGGCTACACCTTC.

The chain carries TRBV28 and TRBJ2-3; perhaps TRBD1 as D (5 bases). Germline values: CDR1 MDHEN, CDR2 SYDVKM. The CDR3 contains 13 residues. Trimming cost V 5 bases and J 3 bases, with 9 bases left between them. The DNA of the CDR3 is TGTGCCAGCAGTCGACAGTTAACAGATACGCAGTATTTT. Its translation is CASSRQLTDTQYF.

This clone occurred once. J is TRBJ1-4 and V is TRBV2; 9 bases are a match to TRBD1. The CDR3 extends over 15 amino acids. V lost 5 bases to trimming and J lost 6 bases; unmatched junction nucleotides: 7. CDR1 and CDR2 from the germline V gene are SNHLY and FYNNEI. CDR3 residues: CASSFTGGKDEKLFF. The CDR3 DNA sequence: TGTGCCAGCAGTTTTACAGGGGGCAAGGATGAAAAACTGTTTTTT.

The chain carries TRBV13 and TRBJ2-7; no firm D call. This CDR3 contains 13 residues. V lost 1 base, J lost 3 bases, and 7 bases lay in between. Germline-derived CDR1 and CDR2 are PRHDT and FYEKMQ (reference sequence). In DNA, the CDR3 is TGTGCCAGCAGCTTAGACTGGGTCTACGAGCAGTACTTC. This gives the protein CASSLDWVYEQYF.

The rearrangement links TRBV18 to TRBJ1-2; D may be TRBD1 (5 bases). The CDR3 extends over 13 amino acids. With 4 bases removed from V and 5 bases from J, the gap between germline ends came to 11 bases. Germline V lookup: CDR1 KGHSH, CDR2 LQKENI. In DNA, the CDR3 is TGTGCCAGCTCACAGGGACCCGAGTATGGCTACACCTTC. It is translated as CASSQGPEYGYTF.

This clone appeared a few times. The CDR3 reads CAWMQDNEQFF. CDR3 coding DNA: TGTGCCTGGATGCAGGATAATGAGCAGTTCTTC. The chain has TRBV30 and TRBJ2-1; D is undetermined. The CDR3 is 11 amino acids. Germline V gene lookup returns CDR1 GTSNPN and CDR2 SVGIG (reference sequence). V gave up 4 bases and J gave up 7 bases, with 8 bases separating them.

The chain joins TRBV2 to TRBJ1-6; D is unclear. Deletions cut 7 bases from V and 7 bases from J, with 8 bases between. The CDR3 runs 12 residues. CDR1 and CDR2 from the germline V gene are SNHLY and FYNNEI. The CDR3 DNA reads as TGTGCCAGCATCGCGGGGAATTCACCCCTCCACTTT. This encodes CASIAGNSPLHF. The full variable domain, its missing parts supplied by reference TRBV2 and TRBJ1-6, is EPEVTQTPSHQVTQMGQEVILRCVPISNHLYFYWYRQILGQKVEFLVSFYNNEISEKSEIFDDQFSVERPDGSNFTLKIRSTKLEDSAMYFCASIAGNSPLHFGNGTRLTVT.

The chain carries TRBV5-1 and TRBJ2-1, with 8 bases identical to TRBD1. CDR1 is SGHRS and CDR2 is YFSETQ in the germline V gene. V trimming: 1 base; J trimming: 4 bases; junction bases outside the gene matches: 4. This CDR3 has 15 amino acids. CDR3 DNA sequence: TGCGCCAGCAGCTTGTCGGACAGGGTATACAATGAGCAGTTCTTC. Protein product: CASSLSDRVYNEQFF.

This clone was detected only once. The germline gene is not matched at one end of the junction; a read error may be the cause. The chain has TRBV2 and TRBJ2-1, with D possibly matching TRBD2 (5 bases). This CDR3 comprises 16 residues. CDR1 and CDR2 (germline): SNHLY, FYNNEI. The CDR3 DNA follows: TGTGCCGGCAGGAGACGTAGCGCAAGCTCCTACAATGAGCAGTTCTTC. It yields the protein CAGRRRSASSYNEQFF.

This sequence joins TRBV4-1 and TRBJ2-1; 9 bases match TRBD1. The CDR3 has 16 residues. Germline V gives CDR1 MGHRA, CDR2 YSYEKL. V trimming: 1 base; J trimming: 0 bases; junction bases outside the gene matches: 1. This CDR3 reads CASSQAGQGSYNEQFF. The CDR3 DNA is TGCGCCAGCAGCCAAGCGGGACAGGGCTCCTACAATGAGCAGTTCTTC.

The V call is TRBV15, the J call TRBJ2-4; no definite D call. V lost 0 bases and J lost 9, with 6 bases in between. Germline CDR1 and CDR2: LNHNV and YYDKDF (reference sequence). The CDR3 sequence is 12 residues long. This CDR3 reads CATSRDWGIQYF. CDR3 nucleotides: TGTGCCACCAGCAGAGATTGGGGCATTCAGTACTTC.

As regards this clone: The junction differs from germline at one of its ends, possibly a read error. The genes are TRBV18 and TRBJ1-2; 7 nucleotides align to TRBD1. Germline CDR1 KGHSH, CDR2 LQKENI. This CDR3 has 11 residues. The CDR3: CASSGEDRSFF. CDR3 DNA: TGTGCCAGCTCAGGAGAGGACAGGTCCTTCTTC.

CDR3 amino acids: CASSYHPTGPSTDTQYF. The CDR3 DNA reads TGCGCCAGCAGCTACCACCCTACAGGGCCCTCGACAGATACGCAGTATTTT. This chain connects TRBV5-1 to TRBJ2-3, with D maybe TRBD1 (6 bases). Deletions cut 3 bases from V and 3 bases from J, with 20 bases between. CDR1 and CDR2 (germline): SGHRS, YFSETQ. CDR3 length: 17 residues.

This clone was found once. The chain uses TRBV27 and TRBJ2-1; TRBD2 matches at 13 bases. Germline-derived CDR1 and CDR2 are MNHEY and SMNVEV (reference sequence). CDR3 length: 15 residues. After removal of 0 bases from V and 13 bases from J, the junction contained 6 bases not matched to a gene. The CDR3 region is CASSLSGTSGTHQFF. Written as DNA, the CDR3 is TGTGCCAGCAGTTTATCCGGGACTAGCGGGACGCACCAGTTCTTC.

About this clone: Other DNA sequences in the sample encode the same CDR3. The chain joins TRBV4-3 to TRBJ2-7; D perhaps matches TRBD2 (6 bases). V lost 4 bases and J 3 bases, leaving 10 bases between the germline ends. CDR1 is LGHNA, CDR2 YSLEER, per germline. The CDR3 is made up of 13 amino acids. The CDR3 nucleotides read TGCGCCAGCAGCCGTTATAGCGGCTACGAGCAGTACTTC. This gives the protein CASSRYSGYEQYF.

The rearrangement joins TRBV10-1 to TRBJ2-5; D call uncertain. Germline CDR1 WNHNN, CDR2 SYGVQD (reference sequence). Deletions cut 2 bases from V and 2 bases from J, with 9 bases between. This CDR3 comprises 14 residues. This CDR3 reads CASSEHPGQETQYF. The CDR3 DNA reads TGCGCCAGCAGTGAGCACCCAGGACAAGAGACCCAGTACTTC.